What follows describes a single T cell receptor beta chain. Its antigen is not known. What went into each PCR as a spike was synthetic TCR analog templates. Using immunoSEQ multiplex PCR, the repertoire was profiled, and TCRdb retains in-frame clones only, with some absent. The top ten hold 13% to 15% of the sample, which has 70,000 to 90,000 clones, approximately 81% seen once. Germline-derived CDR1 and CDR2 are LNHDA and SQIVND (reference sequence). The CDR3 runs to 13 residues. Trimming left V 9 bases short and J 5 bases short, with 17 bases between. Time point here: pretreatment peripheral blood. The entry originates in a study of PD-L1 blockade in urothelial cancer. General study points: Tumor-associated clones in the blood of durable-benefit patients grew more at 3 weeks. Below-median blood TCR clonality before treatment forecast better survival.

The sample was PBMCs, taken around atezolizumab (anti-PD-L1) treatment. The TCR was taken from a man aged 55-75 years with urothelial cancer. V usage is TRBV19 and J usage is TRBJ2-7, with D possibly matching TRBD2 (5 bases). The CDR3 nucleotides read TGTGCCAGCCGAGGGAATTCGATGAACGAGCAGTACTTC. Protein: CASRGNSMNEQYF. The variable domain in full, with the rest retrieved from reference TRBV19 and TRBJ2-7, is DGGITQSPKYLFRKEGQNVTLSCEQNLNHDAMYWYRQDPGQGLRLIYYSQIVNDFQKGDIAEGYSVSREKKESFPLTVTSAQKNPTAFYLCASRGNSMNEQYFGPGTRLTVT.